A selection of T cell receptor beta chains follows, all from one sample in a study of tumor-infiltrating lymphocytes in primary liver carcinoma. TCRdb itself ran the multiplex PCR reads through MiXCR, one entry per CDR3 protein. The data show some 100,000 distinct CDR3 sequences, with around 73% seen just once and 9% to 15% held by the top ten. Sequencing input: liver tumor tissue from sampling region 2. The receptor source for this set is an older woman with primary liver carcinoma and hepatitis B virus infection. CDR3s include the opening cysteine and the closing phenylalanine or tryptophan. The order of the fields is V gene, J gene, D gene, clone size, CDR3 DNA, CDR3 protein. D genes are given only for firm matches. The size of a clone is reported for some rows only, either as once, few or many, or as a class for expanded clones.

V: TRBV7-9; J: TRBJ2-1; D: NA; size: many; DNA: TGTGCCAGCTCCGGGTTGAGTCTAGTCCCCTACAATGAGCAGTTCTTC; CDR3: CASSGLSLVPYNEQFF
V: TRBV4-1; J: TRBJ2-2; D: TRBD2; size: NA; DNA: TGCGCCAGCATCCAAGAGCCCACAGCTAGCGGGAGTTTCACCGGGGAGCTGTTCTTT; CDR3: CASIQEPTASGSFTGELFF
V: TRBV7-3; J: TRBJ2-3; D: NA; size: NA; DNA: TGTGCCAGCATCTTAACAGCGGGCACAGATACGCAGTATTTT; CDR3: CASILTAGTDTQYF
V: TRBV5-4; J: TRBJ2-2; D: TRBD2; size: many; DNA: TGTGCCAGCAGCATCGGGACTAGCGGGAACACCGGGGAGCTGTTTTTT; CDR3: CASSIGTSGNTGELFF
V: TRBV5-3; J: TRBJ2-3; D: NA; size: NA; DNA: TGCGCCAGAAGCTTGGCTACCGAAGAAATTCTTACAGATACGCGGTATTTT; CDR3: CARSLATEEILTDTRYF
V: TRBV14; J: TRBJ2-1; D: NA; size: NA; DNA: TGTGTCAGCAGCCATGTGGGCGGGACTGGCCTTGGTGAGCAGTTCTTC; CDR3: CVSSHVGGTGLGEQFF
V: TRBV4-2; J: TRBJ2-1; D: NA; size: NA; DNA: TGTGCCAGCAGCCACCCAGAGCAGGTCTACAATGAGCAGTTTTTC; CDR3: CASSHPEQVYNEQFF
V: TRBV29-1; J: TRBJ1-2; D: NA; size: few; DNA: TGCGGCGTCGGCGGGGATATCTACGGCTACACCTTC; CDR3: CGVGGDIYGYTF
V: TRBV11-2; J: TRBJ1-1; D: NA; size: NA; DNA: TGTGCCGGCAGCCCTGAACAGGCTGAAGCTTTCTTT; CDR3: CAGSPEQAEAFF
V: TRBV5-4; J: TRBJ1-1; D: NA; size: NA; DNA: TGTGCCAGCAGCGGGGTGACTACTGAAGCTTTCTTT; CDR3: CASSGVTTEAFF
V: TRBV11-2; J: TRBJ2-2; D: TRBD1; size: NA; DNA: TGTGCCAGCAGCCCAGTAAGCAGGGGGCTTGTCACCGGGGAACTGTTTTTT; CDR3: CASSPVSRGLVTGELFF
V: TRBV11-2; J: TRBJ2-2; D: NA; size: NA; DNA: TGTGCCAGCAGCCCTCTGCAAGAACCGACCGGGGAACTGTTTTTT; CDR3: CASSPLQEPTGELFF
V: TRBV6-1; J: TRBJ2-1; D: NA; size: NA; DNA: TGTGCCAGCGGACGAGGGGCGGATGACTACAATGAGCAATTCTTC; CDR3: CASGRGADDYNEQFF
V: TRBV11-1; J: TRBJ2-1; D: TRBD2; size: NA; DNA: TGTGCCAGCAGCTTAAGTCCGACTGGCGGGAGGTTCGGCAATGAGCAGTTTTTC; CDR3: CASSLSPTGGRFGNEQFF
V: TRBV12-3/TRBV12-4; J: TRBJ2-6; D: TRBD1; size: NA; DNA: TGTGCCAGCATGAGGACAGGTTCCCCTACCGGGGCCAACGTCCTGACTTTC; CDR3: CASMRTGSPTGANVLTF
V: TRBV11-3; J: TRBJ1-1; D: NA; size: NA; DNA: TGTGCCAGCAGCTTAGTGAACACTGAAGCTTCCTTC; CDR3: CASSLVNTEASF